A selection of T cell receptor beta chains follows, all from one sample in a study of T cell responses to AZD1222 COVID-19 vaccine. TCRdb's table, derived via immunoSEQ multiplex PCR, lists solely in-frame clones and lacks some. Here the sample spans roughly 35,000 clones, 80% to 90% being singletons. The sample was peripheral blood, taken 28 days after the second AZD1222 dose. These receptors came from an adult who received the AZD1222 COVID-19 vaccine. CDR3s include the opening cysteine and the closing phenylalanine or tryptophan. A D gene is named only where the DNA matches it firmly. The size field is filled for only some rows; it gives once, few, many or a size class.

NA,11,TRBV2,TRBJ1-4,NA,CASSGHEKLFF,TGTGCCAGCAGTGGACACGAAAAACTGTTTTTT
TRBD1,15,TRBV2,TRBJ2-2,NA,CASSPRTGMPGELFF,TGTGCCAGCAGTCCCAGGACAGGGATGCCCGGGGAGCTGTTTTTT
NA,18,TRBV7-2,TRBJ2-1,NA,CASSPRLRVAEDYNEQFF,TGTGCCAGCAGCCCTCGACTCCGGGTAGCGGAAGACTACAATGAGCAGTTCTTC
NA,16,TRBV28,TRBJ1-6,NA,CASRTVSSSGNSPLHF,TGTGCCAGCAGGACCGTAAGCTCTTCAGGGAACTCACCCCTCCACTTT
NA,14,TRBV5-1,TRBJ2-3,NA,CASSLTGFTDTQYF,TGCGCCAGCAGCTTGACAGGATTCACAGATACGCAGTATTTT
TRBD1,16,TRBV4-1,TRBJ1-2,NA,CASSQDWDRDDYGYTF,TGCGCCAGCAGCCAAGATTGGGACAGGGATGACTATGGCTACACCTTC
NA,14,TRBV29-1,TRBJ1-2,NA,CSARDSKEHYGYTF,TGCAGCGCCAGGGATTCAAAGGAACACTATGGCTACACCTTC
NA,13,TRBV10-1,TRBJ2-3,NA,CASSERGTDTQYF,TGCGCCAGCAGTGAACGGGGCACAGATACGCAGTATTTT
TRBD1,15,TRBV5-1,TRBJ1-1,once,CASKPLGQGRTEAFF,TGCGCCAGCAAACCGTTGGGACAGGGGCGCACTGAAGCTTTCTTT
NA,13,TRBV19,TRBJ2-3,NA,CASSIAGRDTQYF,TGTGCCAGTAGTATAGCTGGAAGGGATACGCAGTATTTT
NA,16,TRBV30,TRBJ2-5,NA,CAWSALRINKQETQYF,TGTGCCTGGAGTGCCCTCCGCATTAACAAGCAAGAGACCCAGTACTTC
TRBD1,15,TRBV6-5,TRBJ1-2,NA,CASSSRRDRGYGYTF,TGTGCCAGCAGTTCTCGTCGGGACAGGGGCTATGGCTACACCTTC
NA,15,TRBV28,TRBJ2-7,NA,CASSSPAESSYEQYF,TGTGCCAGCAGTTCCCCAGCGGAGAGCTCCTACGAGCAGTACTTC
NA,13,TRBV29-1,TRBJ2-7,NA,CSGTRTGSYEQYF,TGCAGCGGGACCCGGACGGGCTCCTACGAGCAGTACTTC
NA,14,TRBV28,TRBJ1-1,NA,CASTKTAGRGEAFF,TGTGCCAGCACCAAAACGGCAGGGAGGGGTGAAGCTTTCTTT
TRBD2,14,TRBV19,TRBJ2-1,NA,CASSKAGRYNEQFF,TGTGCCAGTAGTAAAGCGGGACGGTACAATGAGCAGTTCTTC
NA,14,TRBV5-1,TRBJ2-5,NA,CASSSGAREETQYF,TGCGCCAGCAGCTCGGGGGCCCGGGAAGAGACCCAGTACTTC
TRBD1,14,TRBV29-1,TRBJ2-1,few,CSVDLDRVYNEQFF,TGCAGCGTTGATTTGGACAGGGTCTACAATGAGCAGTTCTTC
NA,15,TRBV7-8,TRBJ2-7,NA,CASSLYEGTSYEQYF,TGTGCCAGCAGCTTATATGAGGGGACTTCCTACGAGCAGTACTTC
TRBD1,15,TRBV10-1,TRBJ1-2,NA,CASSSTGTGAGGYTF,TGCGCCAGCAGTAGCACCGGGACAGGGGCCGGGGGCTACACCTTC
TRBD1,16,TRBV27,TRBJ2-2,NA,CASSLRQGPTTGELFF,TGTGCCAGCAGTTTACGACAGGGGCCTACCACCGGGGAGCTGTTTTTT
TRBD2,15,TRBV4-2,TRBJ2-7,few,CASSQGAGREGEQYF,TGTGCCAGCAGCCAAGGTGCCGGCAGGGAGGGAGAGCAGTACTTC
NA,15,TRBV2,TRBJ1-6,NA,CASSERTGRGSPLHF,TGTGCCAGCAGTGAACGTACAGGGCGTGGATCACCCCTCCACTTT
NA,15,TRBV19,TRBJ1-6,NA,CASNSGGAYNSPLHF,TGTGCCAGTAATAGCGGGGGCGCCTATAATTCACCCCTCCACTTT
NA,14,TRBV14,TRBJ2-1,NA,CASSPTSSYNEQFF,TGTGCCAGCAGCCCCACGAGCTCCTACAATGAGCAGTTCTTC
TRBD1,11,TRBV14,TRBJ1-2,NA,CASSQDGTVTF,TGTGCCAGCAGCCAAGACGGGACAGTAACCTTC
NA,13,TRBV19,TRBJ1-1,NA,CASSPVVVNAAFF,TGTGCCAGTAGCCCCGTAGTGGTCAATGCAGCTTTCTTT
NA,13,TRBV18,TRBJ2-1,NA,CASSPPRGNEQFF,TGTGCCAGCTCACCACCGAGGGGTAATGAGCAGTTCTTC
TRBD1,14,TRBV5-1,TRBJ2-1,NA,CASSLPRQGDEQFF,TGCGCCAGCAGCTTGCCTAGACAGGGGGATGAGCAGTTCTTC
NA,16,TRBV27,TRBJ2-7,NA,CASSGTGRTSGYEQYF,TGTGCCAGCAGCGGGACAGGGAGGACTAGCGGATACGAGCAGTACTTC
TRBD1,15,TRBV11-2,TRBJ2-7,once,CASSLGTGRFGEQYF,TGTGCCAGCAGCTTGGGGACAGGGAGGTTTGGCGAGCAGTACTTC
NA,12,TRBV30,TRBJ2-7,NA,CAWSRVGYEQYF,TGTGCCTGGTCCAGGGTGGGGTACGAGCAGTACTTC
NA,15,TRBV2,TRBJ1-6,NA,CASSENWMGNSPLHF,TGTGCCAGCAGTGAGAACTGGATGGGGAATTCACCCCTCCACTTT
NA,14,TRBV15,TRBJ1-1,NA,CATSRVSGNTEAFF,TGTGCCACCAGCAGAGTGTCAGGGAACACTGAAGCTTTCTTT
NA,15,TRBV6-2/TRBV6-3,TRBJ2-4,NA,CASSYRWGLKNIQYF,TGTGCCAGCAGTTACCGGTGGGGGCTCAAAAACATTCAGTACTTC